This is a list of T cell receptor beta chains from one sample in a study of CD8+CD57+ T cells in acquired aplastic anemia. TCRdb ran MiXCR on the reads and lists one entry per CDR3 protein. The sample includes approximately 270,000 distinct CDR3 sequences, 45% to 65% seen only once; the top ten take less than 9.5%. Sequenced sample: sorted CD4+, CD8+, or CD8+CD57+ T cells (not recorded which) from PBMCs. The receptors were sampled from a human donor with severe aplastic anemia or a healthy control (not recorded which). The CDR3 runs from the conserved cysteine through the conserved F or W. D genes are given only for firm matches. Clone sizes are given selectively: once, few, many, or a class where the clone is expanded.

cdr3_aa: CSGGRKDEQYF
cdr3_nt: TGCAGCGGGGGGAGGAAGGACGAGCAGTACTTC
clone_size: few
cdr3_length: 11
d_call: -
j_call: TRBJ2-7
v_call: TRBV29-1

cdr3_aa: CASSPGGTRPYEQYF
cdr3_nt: TGTGCCAGCAGTCCGGGAGGGACTAGGCCCTACGAGCAGTACTTC
clone_size: once
cdr3_length: 15
d_call: TRBD2
j_call: TRBJ2-7
v_call: TRBV7-2

cdr3_aa: CASSLIPGQGAFGNTIYF
cdr3_nt: TGTGCCAGCAGCCTGATTCCGGGACAGGGGGCTTTTGGAAACACCATATATTTT
clone_size: many
cdr3_length: 18
d_call: TRBD1
j_call: TRBJ1-3
v_call: TRBV7-8

cdr3_aa: CASSHPGQGAPYEQYF
cdr3_nt: TGCGCCAGCAGTCACCCCGGACAGGGAGCTCCCTACGAGCAGTACTTC
clone_size: -
cdr3_length: 16
d_call: TRBD1
j_call: TRBJ2-7
v_call: TRBV7-2

cdr3_aa: CATSRAGQGWNQPQHF
cdr3_nt: TGTGCCACCAGCAGAGCGGGGCAGGGATGGAATCAGCCCCAGCATTTT
clone_size: -
cdr3_length: 16
d_call: -
j_call: TRBJ1-5
v_call: TRBV15

cdr3_aa: CASSQERVTLAGVQETQYF
cdr3_nt: TGTGCCAGCAGCCAAGAAAGGGTGACGCTAGCGGGAGTTCAAGAGACCCAGTACTTC
clone_size: -
cdr3_length: 19
d_call: TRBD2
j_call: TRBJ2-5
v_call: TRBV7-9

cdr3_aa: CATSRDSDSPSPLHF
cdr3_nt: TGTGCCACCAGCAGAGATTCGGACAGCCCTTCACCCCTCCACTTT
clone_size: -
cdr3_length: 15
d_call: -
j_call: TRBJ1-6
v_call: TRBV15

cdr3_aa: CSVLKSAGVEQYF
cdr3_nt: TGCAGCGTCTTGAAATCGGCAGGGGTCGAGCAGTACTTC
clone_size: many
cdr3_length: 13
d_call: -
j_call: TRBJ2-7
v_call: TRBV29-1

cdr3_aa: CASTGGGGKLFF
cdr3_nt: TGTGCCAGCACAGGGGGCGGCGGAAAACTGTTTTTT
clone_size: once
cdr3_length: 12
d_call: TRBD1
j_call: TRBJ1-4
v_call: TRBV25-1

cdr3_aa: CASSLGTGDENTIYF
cdr3_nt: TGTGCCAGCAGCTTGGGGACAGGGGATGAAAACACCATATATTTT
clone_size: -
cdr3_length: 15
d_call: TRBD1
j_call: TRBJ1-3
v_call: TRBV5-6

cdr3_aa: CASRGRARPGELFF
cdr3_nt: TGTGCCAGCAGAGGACGGGCAAGGCCCGGGGAGCTGTTTTTT
clone_size: few
cdr3_length: 14
d_call: -
j_call: TRBJ2-2
v_call: TRBV6-1

cdr3_aa: CASSLGQVLFF
cdr3_nt: TGTGCCAGCAGTTTGGGCCAGGTTCTGTTTTTT
clone_size: many
cdr3_length: 11
d_call: -
j_call: TRBJ1-4
v_call: TRBV12-3/TRBV12-4

cdr3_aa: CASSLGGTSGGQTQYF
cdr3_nt: TGCGCCAGCAGCTTGGGGGGGACTAGCGGGGGACAGACCCAGTACTTC
clone_size: -
cdr3_length: 16
d_call: TRBD2
j_call: TRBJ2-5
v_call: TRBV5-1

cdr3_aa: CASSAPGQSNQPQHF
cdr3_nt: TGTGCCAGCAGTGCACCGGGACAGAGCAATCAGCCCCAGCATTTT
clone_size: -
cdr3_length: 15
d_call: TRBD1
j_call: TRBJ1-5
v_call: TRBV6-6

cdr3_aa: CASSLSRDGSAQYF
cdr3_nt: TGTGCCAGCAGTTTGAGCCGGGACGGGTCGGCCCAGTACTTC
clone_size: once
cdr3_length: 14
d_call: -
j_call: TRBJ2-5
v_call: TRBV12-3/TRBV12-4

cdr3_aa: CASSLVAQGGTEAFF
cdr3_nt: TGTGCCAGCAGCTTAGTTGCTCAGGGAGGCACTGAAGCTTTCTTT
clone_size: many
cdr3_length: 15
d_call: -
j_call: TRBJ1-1
v_call: TRBV7-6

cdr3_aa: CASSVDGQAADTQYF
cdr3_nt: TGTGCCAGCAGCGTAGATGGCCAGGCCGCAGATACGCAGTATTTT
clone_size: -
cdr3_length: 15
d_call: -
j_call: TRBJ2-3
v_call: TRBV9

cdr3_aa: CASSLDLEATDTQYF
cdr3_nt: TGTGCCAGCAGCTTAGACCTTGAGGCCACAGATACGCAGTATTTT
clone_size: -
cdr3_length: 15
d_call: -
j_call: TRBJ2-3
v_call: TRBV11-3

cdr3_aa: CATAENRDKIPRQQYF
cdr3_nt: TGTGCCACCGCGGAAAACCGGGACAAAATTCCGAGACAGCAGTATTTT
clone_size: -
cdr3_length: 16
d_call: -
j_call: TRBJ2-3
v_call: TRBV7-2

cdr3_aa: CASSQDREDTQYF
cdr3_nt: TGTGCCAGCAGCCAGGACAGGGAAGATACGCAGTATTTT
clone_size: many
cdr3_length: 13
d_call: TRBD1
j_call: TRBJ2-3
v_call: TRBV5-4

cdr3_aa: CAISEGGIGVQPQHF
cdr3_nt: TGTGCCATCAGTGAGGGAGGCATTGGGGTTCAGCCCCAGCATTTT
clone_size: few
cdr3_length: 15
d_call: -
j_call: TRBJ1-5
v_call: TRBV10-3

cdr3_aa: CASSVGGAGSYEQYF
cdr3_nt: TGTGCCAGCAGCGTAGGCGGGGCCGGCTCCTACGAGCAGTACTTC
clone_size: -
cdr3_length: 15
d_call: -
j_call: TRBJ2-7
v_call: TRBV5-4

cdr3_aa: CSARQGAGGETQYF
cdr3_nt: TGCAGTGCTAGACAGGGCGCGGGAGGAGAGACCCAGTACTTC
clone_size: once
cdr3_length: 14
d_call: TRBD2
j_call: TRBJ2-5
v_call: TRBV20-1

cdr3_aa: CAISESRGTNTEAFF
cdr3_nt: TGTGCCATCAGTGAGTCTCGGGGCACGAACACTGAAGCCTTCTTT
clone_size: -
cdr3_length: 15
d_call: -
j_call: TRBJ1-1
v_call: TRBV10-3

cdr3_aa: CASSSGQGAETQYF
cdr3_nt: TGTGCCAGCAGCTCCGGACAGGGGGCAGAGACCCAGTACTTC
clone_size: -
cdr3_length: 14
d_call: TRBD1
j_call: TRBJ2-5
v_call: TRBV7-6

cdr3_aa: CSAREGAGELFF
cdr3_nt: TGCAGTGCTAGAGAAGGGGCCGGGGAGCTGTTTTTT
clone_size: many
cdr3_length: 12
d_call: -
j_call: TRBJ2-2
v_call: TRBV20-1

cdr3_aa: CAKRGQGDYTF
cdr3_nt: TGTGCTAAGAGGGGACAGGGGGACTACACCTTC
clone_size: -
cdr3_length: 11
d_call: TRBD1
j_call: TRBJ1-2
v_call: TRBV2

cdr3_aa: CASTSLALPPSYEQYF
cdr3_nt: TGTGCCAGCACTTCACTTGCGCTCCCTCCTTCCTACGAGCAGTACTTC
clone_size: -
cdr3_length: 16
d_call: -
j_call: TRBJ2-7
v_call: TRBV7-8

cdr3_aa: CASSRRGGNNEQFF
cdr3_nt: TGTGCCAGCAGTCGTAGGGGGGGCAACAATGAGCAGTTCTTC
clone_size: few
cdr3_length: 14
d_call: -
j_call: TRBJ2-1
v_call: TRBV7-3